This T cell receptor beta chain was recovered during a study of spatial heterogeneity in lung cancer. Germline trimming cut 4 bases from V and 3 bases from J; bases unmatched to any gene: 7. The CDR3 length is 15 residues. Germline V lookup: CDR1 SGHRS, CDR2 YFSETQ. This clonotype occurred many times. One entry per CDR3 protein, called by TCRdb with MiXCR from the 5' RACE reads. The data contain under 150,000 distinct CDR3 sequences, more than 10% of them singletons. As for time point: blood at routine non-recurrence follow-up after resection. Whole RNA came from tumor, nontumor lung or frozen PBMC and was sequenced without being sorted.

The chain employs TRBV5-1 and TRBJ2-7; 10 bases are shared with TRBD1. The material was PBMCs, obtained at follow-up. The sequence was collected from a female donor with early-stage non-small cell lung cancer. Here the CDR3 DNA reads TGCGCCAGCAGCCCCGGACAGGGGGGGAACTACGAGCAGTACTTC. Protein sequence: CASSPGQGGNYEQYF.